The 24 T cell receptor beta chains in this list originate from one sample, sequenced in a study of blood T cell repertoires in COVID-19. Measured with immunoSEQ multiplex PCR; TCRdb has only the in-frame clones, and not every one. The sample shows roughly 330,000 clones, more than 70% of them seen only once. Sequencing was done on a sample of peripheral blood. These receptors were collected from a woman aged 50 to 65 with acute or convalescent COVID-19.

The J gene is TRBJ1-2, the V gene TRBV7-2, with D tentatively TRBD1 (6 bases). CDR3 length: 16 amino acids. The germline V gene encodes CDR1 SGHTA and CDR2 FQGNSA. V was shortened by 1 base and J by 1 base, with 13 bases between the two germline ends. The CDR3 region has the DNA TGTGCCAGCAGCTTAGTTCCCAGGGGAGATAACTATGGCTACACCTTC. Its translation is CASSLVPRGDNYGYTF.

The chain's CDR3 is CASSVDNNSPLHF. The CDR3 bases are TGTGCCAGCAGCGTGGACAACAATTCACCCCTCCACTTT. The J gene is TRBJ1-6, the V gene TRBV9, with D possibly TRBD1 on 5 matching bases. This CDR3 spans 13 amino acids. Germline V gene lookup returns CDR1 SGDLS and CDR2 YYNGEE. Trimming left V 2 bases short and J 7 bases short, with 7 bases between.

The V call is TRBV29-1, the J call TRBJ2-7; 9 bases are a match to TRBD2. V gave up 4 bases and J gave up 4 bases; unmatched junction bases: 5. CDR1 SQVTM and CDR2 ANQGSEA come from the germline V gene. The CDR3 length is 13 residues. The CDR3 DNA reads TGCAGCGTTGGGTCTAGCGGGAAGTACGAGCAGTACTTC. Its protein product is CSVGSSGKYEQYF.

This clone showed up just a few times. The V and J genes are TRBV29-1 and TRBJ2-5; possible D gene TRBD2, 6 bases. The V gene lost 6 bases and the J gene lost 4 bases, with 9 bases spanning the gap. In germline, CDR1 is SQVTM, CDR2 ANQGSEA. The CDR3 extends over 11 amino acids. The CDR3 reads CSVREVETQYF. In nucleotides, the CDR3 is TGCAGCGTCAGGGAGGTAGAGACCCAGTACTTC.

J is TRBJ2-5 and V is TRBV5-1; 8 bases are a match to TRBD1. This CDR3 has 14 residues. From germline, CDR1 is SGHRS and CDR2 YFSETQ. The V gene end was trimmed by 4 bases and the J gene end by 4 bases; junction bases not matched to a gene: 6. CDR3 nucleotides: TGCGCCAGCAGCCTTCGGACAGGGATAGAGACCCAGTACTTC. Its translation: CASSLRTGIETQYF.

The genes are TRBV19 and TRBJ2-5; 10 nucleotides line up with TRBD1. V lost 5 bases to trimming and J lost 2 bases; unmatched junction nucleotides: 8. This CDR3 is 16 amino acids long. The germline gives CDR1 LNHDA, CDR2 SQIVND (reference sequence). CDR3 in amino acids: CASSPGGTGVQETQYF. In DNA, the CDR3 is TGTGCCAGTAGTCCGGGTGGGACAGGGGTTCAAGAGACCCAGTACTTC. Drawing the rest from reference TRBV19 and TRBJ2-5, the complete variable domain is DGGITQSPKYLFRKEGQNVTLSCEQNLNHDAMYWYRQDPGQGLRLIYYSQIVNDFQKGDIAEGYSVSREKKESFPLTVTSAQKNPTAFYLCASSPGGTGVQETQYFGPGTRLLVL.

The chain joins TRBV4-2 to TRBJ1-6; D is perhaps TRBD1 (6 bases). Germline-derived CDR1 and CDR2 are LGHNA and YNFKEQ. Trimming took 4 bases from V and 6 from J, leaving 13 bases between them. The CDR3 length is 15 residues. DNA for the CDR3: TGTGCCAGCAGCCCGGACAGCCTTTCTAATTCACCCCTCCACTTT. This gives the protein CASSPDSLSNSPLHF.

The gene calls are TRBV19 and TRBJ1-4, with TRBD1 as a possible D gene (6 bases). There are 15 residues in the CDR3. With 5 bases removed from V and 3 bases from J, the gap between germline ends came to 13 bases. From germline, CDR1 is LNHDA and CDR2 SQIVND (reference sequence). The CDR3 DNA sequence: TGTGCCAGTAGTGTTCCGGGACACCCTAATGAAAAACTGTTTTTT. Translation gives CASSVPGHPNEKLFF.

The V call is TRBV7-8, the J call TRBJ2-7; D perhaps matches TRBD2 (5 bases). The length of the CDR3 is 14 residues. CDR1 and CDR2 (germline): SGHVS, FQNEAQ. The V gene lost 1 base and the J gene lost 2 bases, with 9 bases spanning the gap. DNA of the CDR3: TGTGCCAGCAGCTTAGTTGAGGGCGCCTACGAGCAGTACTTC. Amino acids: CASSLVEGAYEQYF.

The V and J genes are TRBV11-3 and TRBJ2-2, with 9 bases lining up with TRBD1. Unmatched junction bases numbered 8, after V lost 5 bases and J lost 1 base. The CDR3 is 17 amino acids. Germline lookup yields CDR1 SGHNT and CDR2 YENEEA. CDR3 region: CASSPGTGMGNTGELFF. For the CDR3, the DNA is TGTGCCAGCAGCCCCGGGACAGGGATGGGGAACACCGGGGAGCTGTTTTTT.

The chain couples TRBV5-1 to TRBJ1-1, with 8 bases identical to TRBD1. Germline assignment: CDR1 SGHRS and CDR2 YFSETQ. V lost 1 base and J lost 4; bases outside the gene matches: 3. The length of the CDR3 is 14 residues. The CDR3 spells CASSLTTGGTEAFF. CDR3 sequence (DNA): TGCGCCAGCAGCTTGACCACAGGGGGCACTGAAGCTTTCTTT.

This chain links TRBV9 with TRBJ2-2; 9 positions agree with TRBD2. This CDR3 is built from 17 residues. V lost 0 bases to trimming and J lost 3 bases; unmatched junction nucleotides: 6. From germline, CDR1 is SGDLS and CDR2 YYNGEE. DNA of the CDR3: TGTGCCAGCAGCGTAGTAGGCGGGAGGGCCGACACCGGGGAGCTGTTTTTT. It codes for CASSVVGGRADTGELFF.

The V and J genes are TRBV6-4 and TRBJ2-1, with TRBD2 identical over 8 bases. Unmatched junction bases numbered 6, after V lost 3 bases and J lost 8 bases. There are 14 residues in the CDR3. Germline V gene sequence: CDR1 MRHNA, CDR2 SNTAGT. CDR3 DNA: TGTGCCAGCAGTGAAGCGGGAGACCAGGATGAGCAGTTCTTC. It encodes CASSEAGDQDEQFF.

The sample holds one count of this clone. V usage is TRBV7-2 and J usage is TRBJ2-7, with a possible D match to TRBD2 (5 bases). The CDR3 extends over 14 amino acids. V lost 2 bases, J lost 2 bases, and 10 bases lay in between. Germline V gives CDR1 SGHTA, CDR2 FQGNSA. CDR3 sequence reads: CASSLQAGTYEQYF. Written as DNA, the CDR3 is TGTGCCAGCAGCTTACAGGCGGGTACCTACGAGCAGTACTTC.

This clone was recorded only once. The chain joins TRBV4-3 to TRBJ1-4, with TRBD1 identical over 10 bases. The junction had 6 bases not matched to a gene; V was cut back by 5 bases and J by 6 bases. CDR1 and CDR2 from the germline V gene are LGHNA and YSLEER. The CDR3 is 15 amino acids. The CDR3 nucleotides are TGCGCCAGCAGCGTTCTAGGGACAGGGGATGAAAAACTGTTTTTT. Translated, it gives CASSVLGTGDEKLFF.

The genes are TRBV15 and TRBJ1-3; 8 positions agree with TRBD1. This CDR3 spans 17 amino acids. With 2 bases clipped from V and 0 bases from J, the junction kept 6 bases outside the gene matches. In germline, CDR1 is LNHNV, CDR2 YYDKDF (reference sequence). CDR3 nucleotide sequence: TGTGCCACCAGCAGAAGCGGACAGGGTCTCTCTGGAAACACCATATATTTT. Translation gives CATSRSGQGLSGNTIYF.

V gene TRBV16 combines with J gene TRBJ1-1, with 8 bases lining up with TRBD1. This CDR3 region has 15 residues. Germline lookup yields CDR1 KGHSY and CDR2 FQNENV. Losses at the gene ends were 2 bases for V and 1 base for J; bases not matched to a gene: 3. CDR3 sequence (DNA): TGTGCCAGCAGCCAAGGTGGGACAGGGAACACTGAAGCTTTCTTT. This encodes CASSQGGTGNTEAFF.

The chain uses TRBV7-3 and TRBJ1-3; the D is unclear. From germline, CDR1 is SGHTA and CDR2 FQGTGA. V lost 5 bases and J 0 bases, leaving 11 bases between the germline ends. The CDR3 runs to 15 residues. CDR3 in amino acids: CASSATGSSGNTIYF. The CDR3 region has the DNA TGTGCCAGCAGCGCGACGGGAAGCTCTGGAAACACCATATATTTT. The entire variable domain, with the rest obtained from reference TRBV7-3 and TRBJ1-3, is as follows: GAGVSQTPSNKVTEKGKYVELRCDPISGHTALYWYRQSLGQGPEFLIYFQGTGAADDSGLPNDRFFAVRPEGSVSTLKIQRTERGDSAVYLCASSATGSSGNTIYFGEGSWLTVV.

This chain connects TRBV11-1 to TRBJ2-3; the match to TRBD1 covers 7 bases. CDR1 is SGHAT, CDR2 FQDESV, per germline (reference sequence). The CDR3 runs to 14 residues. The trim removed 3 bases at V and 2 bases at J, leaving 2 bases unmatched. The DNA of the CDR3 is TGTGCCAGCAGCTTTGACAGGGTCACAGATACGCAGTATTTT. Its protein is CASSFDRVTDTQYF.

The rearrangement joins TRBV3-1 (or the pseudogene TRBV3-2) to TRBJ2-1, with D hard to call. V was cut by 4 bases and J by 8 bases, with 15 bases left in between. Germline V lookup: CDR1 LGHDT, CDR2 YNNKEL (reference sequence). The CDR3 is made up of 14 amino acids. In nucleotides, the CDR3 is TGTGCCAGCAGCCGTGTTAATCCCGGAGATGAGCAGTTCTTC. Protein sequence: CASSRVNPGDEQFF.

The chain carries TRBV19 and TRBJ1-1, with a weak D call TRBD1 (6 bases). Germline V gene sequence: CDR1 LNHDA, CDR2 SQIVND (reference sequence). The CDR3 spans 17 residues. Trimming cost V 3 bases and J 0 bases, with 17 bases left between them. The CDR3 loop is CASSMNRVDGMNTEAFF. CDR3 nucleotides: TGTGCCAGTAGTATGAACAGGGTAGACGGGATGAACACTGAAGCTTTCTTT.

The chain couples TRBV7-9 to TRBJ2-7; D gene unclear. From germline, CDR1 is SEHNR and CDR2 FQNEAQ (reference sequence). CDR3 size: 11 residues. V was cut by 2 bases and J by 5 bases, with 4 bases left in between. This CDR3 is CASSLSHEQYF. CDR3 DNA sequence: TGTGCCAGCAGCTTAAGCCACGAGCAGTACTTC.

The chain couples TRBV24-1 to TRBJ1-1; 10 nucleotides line up with TRBD1. Germline V lookup: CDR1 KGHDR, CDR2 SFDVKD. With 5 bases clipped from V and 7 bases from J, the junction kept 24 bases outside the gene matches. The CDR3 is made up of 20 amino acids. CDR3 coding DNA: TGTGCCACCAGTGCATCACCAAGGGGTAGACAGGGGGCAGTGGAAATTGAAGCTTTCTTT. The encoded protein is CATSASPRGRQGAVEIEAFF.

The CDR3 spells CASSFSPGGRGDTQYF. CDR3 nucleotides: TGTGCCAGCAGTTTCTCCCCAGGCGGGAGGGGAGATACGCAGTATTTT. The chain couples TRBV28 to TRBJ2-3; 9 bases line up with TRBD2. V lost 3 bases to trimming and J lost 5 bases; unmatched junction nucleotides: 9. This CDR3 comprises 16 residues. The germline gives CDR1 MDHEN, CDR2 SYDVKM.